This T cell receptor (beta chain) originates from a study of blood T cell repertoires in COVID-19. Overall study: Sites in the United States, Italy and Spain provided acute and convalescent COVID-19 samples. The analysed material was cDNA or gDNA that came from T cells, B-cell-depleted T cells, or PBMCs.

V was cut by 7 bases and J by 0 bases, with 12 bases left in between. The CDR3 sequence is 14 residues long. Per the germline V gene, CDR1 is MNHNY and CDR2 is SVGAGI (reference sequence). As processed by the authors: Reference gene primer amplification yielded estimated nucleated cell counts. Only in-frame clones appear in the TCRdb table, and some are missing; sequencing was by immunoSEQ multiplex PCR. V and J calls and clone size are as listed in that table; D and trimming were resolved from the DNA. The sample holds approximately 180,000 clones, 70% to 90% seen once. This receptor was taken from a man aged 55 to 70 with active or convalescent COVID-19. Sequencing was done on a sample of peripheral blood. The chain joins TRBV6-6 to TRBJ1-1; D is ambiguous. Here the CDR3 DNA reads TGTGCCAGCACCGAACCGGGTATGAACACTGAAGCTTTCTTT. Translation: CASTEPGMNTEAFF.